Shown below are 21 T cell receptor beta chains from a single sample sequenced in a study of early T cells in non-severe SARS-CoV-2 infection. TCRdb re-called the 5' RACE reads through MiXCR, storing one row per CDR3 protein. The top ten clones hold about 2.7% of a sample with about 80,000 distinct CDR3 sequences, 9% to 14% of them seen once. The sample was whole blood. These receptor sequences come from an adult who was a healthcare worker with PCR-confirmed SARS-CoV-2 infection or an uninfected control (not recorded which).

Regarding this clonotype: A read error is possible here, since a much larger clone lies one base away. The chain links TRBV27 to TRBJ1-1, with 9 bases fitting TRBD1. The V gene end was trimmed by 10 bases and the J gene end by 0 bases; junction bases not matched to a gene: 6. Germline CDR1 and CDR2: MNHEY and SMNVEV (reference sequence). The CDR3 runs 14 residues. The CDR3 DNA reads TGTGCCAACAGGACAGGGGTCGTGAACACTGAAGCTTTCTTT. Its protein product is CANRTGVVNTEAFF.

CDR3 DNA sequence: TGTGCCAGCAGCTCGTCGACGGGACTATACAATGAGCAGTTCTTC. Amino acids: CASSSSTGLYNEQFF. The chain is built from TRBV7-8 and TRBJ2-1; TRBD2 agrees at 7 bases. Trimming cost V 4 bases and J 4 bases; bases outside gene matches: 7. Germline values: CDR1 SGHVS, CDR2 FQNEAQ. The CDR3 has 15 amino acids.

The rearrangement uses TRBV7-9 and TRBJ1-2; unclear D gene. The germline V gene encodes CDR1 SEHNR and CDR2 FQNEAQ (reference sequence). The V end lost 4 bases, the J end lost 5 bases, and 14 bases lay between the germline ends. The CDR3 sequence is 14 residues long. The CDR3 sequence: CASSSWTAQYGYTF. CDR3 bases: TGTGCCAGCAGCTCGTGGACGGCACAATATGGCTACACCTTC.

This clonotype showed up many times. The chain carries TRBV7-8 and TRBJ2-5; the match to TRBD2 covers 8 bases. CDR3 size: 14 residues. The trim removed 5 bases at V and 5 bases at J, leaving 7 bases unmatched. Germline values: CDR1 SGHVS, CDR2 FQNEAQ. This chain's CDR3 is CASSPGGARETQYF. The DNA for the CDR3 is TGTGCCAGCAGCCCGGGGGGGGCGAGGGAGACCCAGTACTTC.

This clonotype was seen a few times. The chain links TRBV12-3 or TRBV12-4 to TRBJ2-7, with 8 bases lining up with TRBD2. Germline trimming cut 5 bases from V and 2 bases from J; bases unmatched to any gene: 14. The CDR3 is 17 amino acids. The DNA of the CDR3 is TGTGCCAGCAGTCGCGACACCATAGCGGGACGAGCCTACGAGCAGTACTTC. Protein product: CASSRDTIAGRAYEQYF.

This clonotype occurred a few times. The DNA of the CDR3 is TGTGCCAGCGCCGGGACGTCGCAGTACTTC. This codes for CASAGTSQYF. The chain couples TRBV6-6 to TRBJ2-7; D is possibly TRBD1 or TRBD2 (5 bases each). The V gene's germline CDR1 is MNHNY and CDR2 SVGAGI (reference sequence). The CDR3 sequence is 10 residues long. V lost 8 bases, J lost 9 bases, and 11 bases lay in between.

This clonotype was observed a handful of times. This sequence joins TRBV6-6 and TRBJ2-1; 9 nucleotides line up with TRBD1. Unmatched junction bases numbered 5, after V lost 5 bases and J lost 0 bases. The germline CDR1 and CDR2 sequences are MNHNY and SVGAGI (reference sequence). The CDR3 totals 16 residues. Here the CDR3 DNA reads TGTGCCAGCAGTCCTAAGACAGGGGGCTCCTACAATGAGCAGTTCTTC. Its translation is CASSPKTGGSYNEQFF.

Only a few counts were recorded for this clonotype. The chain couples TRBV9 to TRBJ2-1; no clear D gene. The CDR3 totals 13 residues. Looked up from germline, CDR1 is SGDLS and CDR2 is YYNGEE. Trimming left V 0 bases short and J 9 bases short, with 10 bases between. CDR3 region: CASSVAQHTEQFF. DNA of the CDR3: TGTGCCAGCAGCGTAGCCCAGCATACTGAGCAGTTCTTC.

This clonotype appeared many times. The chain carries TRBV9 and TRBJ2-3; 9 positions match TRBD1. Trimming took 1 base from V and 6 from J; bases not matched to a gene: 9. This CDR3 has 16 amino acids. CDR1 and CDR2 (germline): SGDLS, YYNGEE. Here the CDR3 reads CASSVWGTGPGDTQYF. CDR3 bases: TGTGCCAGCAGCGTATGGGGGACAGGGCCTGGGGATACGCAGTATTTT.

This clonotype has a count of ten or more. The rearrangement uses TRBV29-1 and TRBJ1-5; no clear D gene. This CDR3 contains 12 residues. V was shortened by 4 bases and J by 4 bases, with 8 bases between the two germline ends. Germline V lookup: CDR1 SQVTM, CDR2 ANQGSEA. In nucleotides, the CDR3 is TGCAGCGTTGGGTCGGTAAATCAGCCCCAGCATTTT. It translates to CSVGSVNQPQHF.

This clonotype was seen ten or more times. This chain links TRBV18 with TRBJ1-2; no clear D. CDR3 length: 14 residues. The germline V and J ends were trimmed by 0 bases and 4 bases, with 9 bases remaining between them. Looked up from germline, CDR1 is KGHSH and CDR2 is LQKENI. The CDR3 spells CASSPPTDGYGYTF. CDR3 sequence (DNA): TGTGCCAGCTCACCACCCACTGACGGCTATGGCTACACCTTC.

This clonotype has a count of ten or more. The V and J genes are TRBV6-2 or TRBV6-3 and TRBJ2-5, with 8 positions matching TRBD1. The germline V gene encodes CDR1 MNHEY and CDR2 SVGEGT. The CDR3 is 18 residues long. V lost 0 bases to trimming and J lost 2 bases; unmatched junction nucleotides: 11. DNA for the CDR3: TGTGCCAGCAGTTACTCTGGGACAGGTCACCTATTTCAAGAGACCCAGTACTTC. Encoded protein: CASSYSGTGHLFQETQYF.

The table lists this clonotype with a few counts. V and J are TRBV13 and TRBJ2-1, with D hard to call. In germline, CDR1 is PRHDT, CDR2 FYEKMQ (reference sequence). Trimming removed 4 bases from V and 6 bases from J, with 22 bases in between. CDR3 length: 17 amino acids. The CDR3 nucleotides read TGTGCCAGCAGCTCCGCTTCGAGTAAGACTCCCCGCAATGAGCAGTTCTTC. This encodes CASSSASSKTPRNEQFF.

This clonotype showed up just a few times. The V and J genes are TRBV25-1 and TRBJ1-4, with 7 bases that match TRBD1. The germline gives CDR1 MGHDK, CDR2 SYGVNS. There are 15 residues in the CDR3. With V trimmed by 2 bases and J by 6 bases, 6 bases remained unmatched. As DNA, the CDR3 is TGTGCCAGCAGTGAAATTGACAGGGTTGATGAAAAACTGTTTTTT. This encodes CASSEIDRVDEKLFF.

V and J are TRBV12-3 or TRBV12-4 and TRBJ2-7, with 8 nucleotides matching TRBD2. This CDR3 is built from 16 residues. Unmatched junction bases numbered 12, after V lost 4 bases and J lost 4 bases. The CDR3: CASSSGSGRIVYEQYF. CDR3 sequence (DNA): TGTGCCAGCAGTTCGGGAAGCGGGAGAATAGTTTACGAGCAGTACTTC.

The V and J genes are TRBV6-6 and TRBJ2-1; D could derive from TRBD1 or TRBD2 (5 bases each). CDR1 and CDR2 (germline): MNHNY, SVGAGI (reference sequence). There are 16 residues in the CDR3. The V gene lost 6 bases and the J gene lost 4 bases, with 19 bases spanning the gap. The CDR3 DNA is TGTGCCAGCAGCCCACTCTCCTCAGGGAGTTACAATGAGCAGTTCTTC. Translating it yields CASSPLSSGSYNEQFF.

This clonotype was recorded a few times. The chain employs TRBV6-5 and TRBJ2-2, with D perhaps matching TRBD1 or TRBD2 (5 bases each). The V end lost 2 bases, the J end lost 8 bases, and 12 bases lay between the germline ends. The CDR3 extends over 14 amino acids. The germline CDR1 and CDR2 sequences are MNHEY and SVGAGI. The CDR3 nucleotides read TGTGCCAGCAGTTACACCGGGGCCAAGGGGGAGCTGTTTTTT. Protein product: CASSYTGAKGELFF.

At least ten counts were recorded for this clonotype. The rearrangement joins TRBV5-4 to TRBJ2-5; D possibly uses TRBD1 or TRBD2 (5 bases each). Germline lookup yields CDR1 SGHNT and CDR2 YYREEE (reference sequence). The germline V and J ends were trimmed by 4 bases and 1 base, with 14 bases remaining between them. The CDR3 consists of 15 residues. The DNA for the CDR3 is TGTGCCAGCAGCCTGCGTACGGGGCTCCAAGAGACCCAGTACTTC. This sequence encodes CASSLRTGLQETQYF.

In this sample, this clonotype turned up many times. The chain uses TRBV9 and TRBJ2-1, with D hard to call. The CDR3 consists of 13 residues. Germline-derived CDR1 and CDR2 are SGDLS and YYNGEE. V was clipped by 3 bases and J by 5 bases, with 9 bases between them. The CDR3 region has the DNA TGTGCCAGCAGCGAACTGGTAAACAATGAGCAGTTCTTC. Residues: CASSELVNNEQFF.

In its sample, this clonotype ranks as medium-sized. The genes are TRBV29-1 and TRBJ1-1, with D tentatively TRBD1 (6 bases). Trimming cost V 6 bases and J 3 bases, with 14 bases left between them. CDR3 length equals 13 residues. Germline V lookup: CDR1 SQVTM, CDR2 ANQGSEA. For the CDR3, the DNA is TGCAGCGTGACCCGGGGGCGCGACACTGAAGCTTTCTTT. This gives the protein CSVTRGRDTEAFF.

This clonotype was recorded at least ten times. The V call is TRBV7-6, the J call TRBJ1-5; D may be TRBD1 (5 bases). Germline CDR1 SGHVS, CDR2 FNYEAQ. V was shortened by 0 bases and J by 7 bases, with 13 bases between the two germline ends. This CDR3 is 15 amino acids long. CDR3 protein: CASSLAGFGGQPQHF. For the CDR3, the DNA is TGTGCCAGCAGCTTAGCAGGGTTTGGGGGGCAGCCCCAGCATTTT.